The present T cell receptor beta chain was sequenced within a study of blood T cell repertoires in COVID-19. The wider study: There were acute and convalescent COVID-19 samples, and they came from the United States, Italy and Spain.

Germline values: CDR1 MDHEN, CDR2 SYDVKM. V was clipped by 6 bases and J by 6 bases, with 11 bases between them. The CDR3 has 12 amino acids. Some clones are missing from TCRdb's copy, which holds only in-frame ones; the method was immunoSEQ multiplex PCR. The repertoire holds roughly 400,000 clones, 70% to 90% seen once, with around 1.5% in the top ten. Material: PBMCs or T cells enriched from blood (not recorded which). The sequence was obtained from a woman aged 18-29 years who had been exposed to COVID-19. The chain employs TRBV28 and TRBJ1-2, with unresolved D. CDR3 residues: CASRVVLDGYTF. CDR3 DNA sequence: TGTGCCAGCAGAGTAGTGCTCGATGGCTACACCTTC.